Listed here is a single T cell receptor (beta chain). Its binding antigen is unknown. No quality values exist for individual bases; no much larger clone is one base distant. V was cut back by 2 bases and J by 1 base, leaving a gap of 14 bases between them. The CDR3, from cysteine to phenylalanine, totals 16 residues. CDR3 DNA only is kept here, 48 bases in frame from base 1. The germline V gene specifies LGHNT as CDR1 and FRNRAP as CDR2. The collaborating institutions used their own protocols to collect whole blood in K2EDTA tubes. Collaborator samples were shipped for TCRbeta analysis as frozen whole blood, isolated PBMCs, or DNA extracted from either sample type. This record belongs to a study of blood T cell repertoires in COVID-19 (dated by TCRdb to 2020 to 2022). With respect to the entire study: The collaborator samples originated in the United States, Italy and Spain and spanned the acute and convalescent phases of COVID-19. The dataset comprised deeply sampled blood TCRbeta repertoires from subjects exposed to, actively infected with, or recovered from COVID-19. Samples were obtained from the ongoing ImmuneRACE study (first 160 participants) and from some 1,200 subjects provided by 6 global collaborators. A freely available public database, intended as a resource for researchers studying the immune response to SARS-CoV-2, is where the repertoires were released. The prospective study material was composed of cDNA or gDNA derived from T cells, B-cell-depleted T cells, or PBMCs. A de-identified subject ID, COVID-19 status, age in years and sex were almost always included in the sample metadata. HLA class I and class II types, where available, came from metadata supplied by the sample provider rather than from assay-based typing. Paper-wide results and their limitations: The amount of clinical and demographic metadata varied by source and participant and was provided uncurated.

TCRbeta CDR3 regions were amplified from genomic DNA using the immunoSEQ Assay, a bias-controlled multiplex PCR. On the authors' methods: Within the assay, amplification of reference gene primers was used to estimate how many nucleated cells each sample contained. Sequence reads were collapsed and filtered to measure the absolute abundance of every unique TCRbeta CDR3 rearrangement. For each sample, productive Simpson clonality was calculated as the square root of Simpson's diversity index over productive rearrangements. TCRdb took this table from immuneACCESS and kept in-frame rearrangements with V and J called. Such tables lack part of the clones; where checked against another copy, unresolved V genes explain under half of the gap, and the rest is unexplained. V and J calls and clone size follow that table, whereas D and trimming were derived from the DNA. The sample contains 61,000 or so clones, 85% to 90% of them found a single time. The ten largest clonotypes hold about a fifth of the sample.

The sequenced sample was peripheral blood. This clonotype was sampled from a woman in her forties or fifties with active or convalescent COVID-19. The rearrangement combines TRBV12-5 with TRBJ1-2; the D gene is perhaps TRBD1, from 6 matching bases. The CDR3 protein is CASGLPQGLLNYGYTF. The sequenced DNA is TGTGCTAGTGGTTTGCCACAGGGCCTCCTTAACTATGGCTACACCTTC.